The next 4 T cell receptor beta chains were all read from a single sample in a study of cytomegalovirus exposure and HLA in healthy donors. PCR involved 60 Vbeta and 13 Jbeta primers. Here immunoSEQ multiplex PCR was the method, and the copy in TCRdb shows in-frame clones only, minus some. The sample has over 110,000 clones, roughly 80% seen once. The source material was PBMCs. These receptors all stem from a woman between 45 and 60 years old in good health and CMV-seropositive.

The chain is built from TRBV28 and TRBJ1-2; D possibly corresponds to TRBD1 (5 bases). Per the germline V gene, CDR1 is MDHEN and CDR2 is SYDVKM. V shed 7 bases and J shed 8 bases, with 26 bases lying between them. This CDR3 is built from 16 residues. CDR3 sequence: CASTLGWGGVYGGYTF. CDR3 DNA sequence: TGTGCCAGCACCCTGGGTTGGGGAGGGGTATATGGGGGCTACACCTTC.

This clone was seen a single time. One junction end disagrees with the germline gene, perhaps due to a read error. This chain links TRBV7-9 with TRBJ2-4; weak D call: TRBD2 (5 bases). Germline V gene sequence: CDR1 SEHNR, CDR2 FQNEAQ (reference sequence). The CDR3 extends over 16 amino acids. The chain's CDR3 is CSSSSEESGFRNIQYF. CDR3 in DNA: TGTTCCAGCAGCTCCGAGGAATCGGGGTTCCGTAACATTCAGTACTTC.

The chain uses TRBV7-9 and TRBJ1-4; TRBD1 agrees at 7 bases. The CDR3 sequence is 15 residues long. CDR1 is SEHNR and CDR2 is FQNEAQ in the germline V gene (reference sequence). V lost 4 bases and J lost 7; bases outside the gene matches: 9. The DNA of the CDR3 is TGTGCCAGCAGCTCCCGAGGGGGCGTGGGTGAAAAACTGTTTTTT. Protein sequence: CASSSRGGVGEKLFF.

V gene TRBV5-1 combines with J gene TRBJ2-2; 9 bases are shared with TRBD1. Germline V gene data show CDR1 as SGHRS and CDR2 as YFSETQ. The CDR3 covers 17 residues. J was trimmed by 4 bases and V by 5 bases; bases with no gene match: 12. The CDR3 DNA sequence: TGCGCCAGCAGTCGTCGTACCGGGACAGGGCTCACCGGGGAGCTGTTTTTT. Translating it yields CASSRRTGTGLTGELFF.